One and the same sample provided the 20 T cell receptor beta chains below, sequenced in a study of regulatory T cells in long-lasting Graves disease (dated by TCRdb to the early 2020s). The library was obtained by multiplex PCR. The sequencing machine was an Illumina HiSeq 4000. To build TCR beta libraries, CDR3 regions were amplified by Arm-PCR using iRepertoire HTBI primers. Starting from the raw public reads, TCRdb applied fastp trimming at Q25, assembled clones with MiXCR and retained in-frame beta chains. Under each unique CDR3 protein, matching rows form one entry showing the most common genes and DNA. A total of about 290,000 distinct CDR3 sequences appear in this sample, 22% of them only once. Approximately 53% of the sample is in the top ten clones. The time point label here, explained by the study, means: persistent/refractory GD, antithyroid drugs over 5 years with positive TRAb. RNA was extracted from PBMCs in TRIzol for both TCR sequencing and RNA sequencing.

The source was peripheral blood mononuclear cells (PBMCs), collected when the disease was refractory, from a patient treated with antithyroid drugs. The receptors derive from a female donor with Graves disease.

This clonotype was observed a handful of times. The chain combines TRBV29-1 with TRBJ2-7; 8 bases line up with TRBD1. The length of the CDR3 is 13 residues. Germline CDR1 is SQVTM and CDR2 is ANQGSEA. V was pared by 3 bases and J by 5 bases, with 6 bases of the junction left unmatched. CDR3 nucleotides: TGCAGCGTTGAGGGGACAGGCGGGCACGAGCAGTACTTC. This sequence encodes CSVEGTGGHEQYF.

This clonotype was counted many times. The V gene is TRBV29-1, the J gene TRBJ1-2, with D unresolved. Germline lookup yields CDR1 SQVTM and CDR2 ANQGSEA. The V and J ends lost 1 base and 6 bases respectively, with 15 bases between them. The CDR3 is 14 amino acids. CDR3 sequence: CSVEVNSLTHGYTF. The CDR3 nucleotides are TGCAGCGTTGAAGTTAACAGTCTCACTCATGGCTACACCTTC. Looking up the rest from reference TRBV29-1 and TRBJ1-2 gives the full variable domain: SAVISQKPSRDICQRGTSLTIQCQVDSQVTMMFWYRQQPGQSLTLIATANQGSEATYESGFVIDKFPISRPNLTFSTLTVSNMSPEDSSIYLCSVEVNSLTHGYTFGSGTRLTVV.

This clonotype appeared a few times. The chain has TRBV7-8 and TRBJ2-2; 12 nucleotides align to TRBD2. The CDR3 spans 16 residues. CDR1 is SGHVS, CDR2 FQNEAQ, per germline. With V trimmed by 4 bases and J by 3 bases, 3 bases remained unmatched. CDR3 in amino acids: CASSSRTSGDTGELFF. CDR3 sequence (DNA): TGTGCCAGCAGCTCCCGGACTAGCGGGGACACCGGGGAGCTGTTTTTT.

This clonotype was counted a few times. CDR3 residues: CASSMEGDTEAFF. The CDR3 coding sequence is TGTGCCAGTAGTATGGAGGGGGACACTGAAGCTTTCTTT. The chain uses TRBV19 and TRBJ1-1; possibly TRBD1 for D (6 bases). The V end lost 3 bases, the J end lost 3 bases, and 8 bases lay between the germline ends. Per germline, CDR1 LNHDA and CDR2 SQIVND (reference sequence). This CDR3 is built from 13 residues.

This clonotype was recorded many times. The genes are TRBV7-3 and TRBJ2-2; D is unclear. Germline CDR1 is SGHTA and CDR2 is FQGTGA. Trimming left V 2 bases short and J 6 bases short, with 4 bases between. The CDR3 contains 12 residues. The CDR3 spells CASSLSSGELFF. The DNA of the CDR3 is TGTGCCAGCAGCTTATCATCCGGGGAGCTGTTTTTT.

This clonotype was counted a single time. J is TRBJ2-7 and V is TRBV5-1, with TRBD1 matching over 10 bases. The ends lost 3 bases at V and 4 bases at J; junction bases unmatched: 7. Germline V gene data show CDR1 as SGHRS and CDR2 as YFSETQ. The CDR3 sequence is 15 residues long. The CDR3 bases are TGCGCCAGCAGCTCCCGGGACAGGGGTAGATACGAGCAGTACTTC. Translation gives CASSSRDRGRYEQYF.

Ten or more counts support this clonotype. The chain links TRBV11-2 to TRBJ1-4; a weak D match, TRBD1 (5 bases). The CDR3 loop spans 15 amino acids. The germline gives CDR1 SGHAT, CDR2 FQNNGV. V lost 4 bases to trimming and J lost 7 bases, with 16 bases between them. The CDR3 DNA follows: TGTGCCAGCAGCTATTACAGGAACGAAGGTGAAAAACTGTTTTTT. This encodes CASSYYRNEGEKLFF.

This clonotype was counted many times. V usage is TRBV7-2 and J usage is TRBJ1-5; D possibly corresponds to TRBD1 (5 bases). Between the trimmed V and J ends, which lost 3 bases and 7 bases, there was a span of 10 bases. This CDR3 has 13 amino acids. From germline, CDR1 is SGHTA and CDR2 FQGNSA. Here the CDR3 DNA reads TGTGCCAGCAGCTTGGGGGTAGGACAGCCCCAGCATTTT. Its translation: CASSLGVGQPQHF.

V usage is TRBV29-1 and J usage is TRBJ2-5; 7 bases are shared with TRBD2. The ends lost 4 bases at V and 0 bases at J; junction bases unmatched: 2. The CDR3 is made up of 13 amino acids. CDR1 is SQVTM, CDR2 ANQGSEA, per germline. The CDR3 bases are TGCAGCGTTGTGGGAGGGTACCAAGAGACCCAGTACTTC. Translated, it gives CSVVGGYQETQYF.

This chain joins TRBV20-1 and TRBJ1-4; maybe TRBD1 (5 bases). CDR1 DFQATT and CDR2 SNEGSKA come from the germline V gene (reference sequence). The CDR3 runs 15 residues. Trimming removed 3 bases from V and 3 bases from J, with 14 bases in between. DNA for the CDR3: TGCAGTGCTAGCTTTGGGGGGAGGGCTAATGAAAAACTGTTTTTT. Its translation: CSASFGGRANEKLFF.

This clonotype was observed at least ten times. Written as DNA, the CDR3 is TGTGCCAGCAGCCAAATCGCAGGGAACTATGGCTACACCTTC. It translates to CASSQIAGNYGYTF. The V gene is TRBV3-1, the J gene TRBJ1-2, with a tentative D call TRBD1 (5 bases). The CDR3 spans 14 residues. Germline CDR1 reads LGHDT; CDR2 reads YNNKEL (reference sequence). The V and J ends lost 2 bases and 2 bases respectively, with 9 bases between them.

V usage is TRBV11-2 and J usage is TRBJ2-1; 8 bases map to TRBD2. V was pared by 0 bases and J by 14 bases, with 6 bases of the junction left unmatched. Germline-derived CDR1 and CDR2 are SGHAT and FQNNGV. The CDR3 runs to 13 residues. CDR3 region: CASSLDQGTRKFF. For the CDR3, the DNA is TGTGCCAGCAGCTTAGATCAGGGGACTAGGAAGTTCTTC.

This chain connects TRBV6-1 to TRBJ1-5, with 9 bases aligning to TRBD1. V lost 8 bases to trimming and J lost 2 bases; unmatched junction nucleotides: 7. This CDR3 spans 15 amino acids. The germline V gene encodes CDR1 MNHNS and CDR2 SASEGT. CDR3 loop: CASGTGMKGNQPQHF. CDR3 in DNA: TGTGCCAGCGGGACAGGGATGAAGGGCAATCAGCCCCAGCATTTT.

Many counts were recorded for this clonotype. The chain's CDR3 is CASSGTGSRYEQYF. The CDR3 DNA is TGTGCCAGCAGTGGTACAGGGTCGCGCTACGAGCAGTACTTC. This chain links TRBV6-1 with TRBJ2-7, with a tentative D call TRBD1 (6 bases). The germline CDR1 and CDR2 sequences are MNHNS and SASEGT. The V gene lost 4 bases and the J gene lost 3 bases, with 13 bases spanning the gap. The CDR3 consists of 14 residues.

This clonotype was recorded many times. The chain joins TRBV5-1 to TRBJ2-7; 7 nucleotides agree with TRBD2. CDR3 length: 13 residues. Losses at the gene ends were 7 bases for V and 2 bases for J; bases not matched to a gene: 6. In germline, CDR1 is SGHRS, CDR2 YFSETQ. The CDR3 DNA sequence: TGCGCCAGCGGTATGGGAGGGACCTACGAGCAGTACTTC. It yields the protein CASGMGGTYEQYF.

This clonotype was recorded a few times. The rearrangement uses TRBV5-1 and TRBJ2-7, with TRBD1 identical over 10 bases. Germline loops: CDR1 SGHRS, CDR2 YFSETQ. The V segment lost 3 bases and the J segment 4 bases; nucleotides outside the gene matches: 4. This CDR3 region has 14 residues. This chain's CDR3 is CASSSGQGDYEQYF. CDR3 bases: TGCGCCAGCAGCTCTGGACAGGGGGATTACGAGCAGTACTTC.

This chain links TRBV7-2 with TRBJ1-4, with D possibly matching TRBD1 (6 bases). Trimming took 5 bases from V and 3 from J, leaving 13 bases between them. Germline V gene sequence: CDR1 SGHTA, CDR2 FQGNSA. The CDR3 consists of 15 residues. This CDR3 reads CASSAYRAANEKLFF. CDR3 nucleotide sequence: TGTGCCAGCAGCGCCTACAGGGCCGCTAATGAAAAACTGTTTTTT.

This rearrangement joins TRBV3-1 to TRBJ2-7, with D unclear. The CDR3 has 14 residues. Germline lookup yields CDR1 LGHDT and CDR2 YNNKEL (reference sequence). The germline V and J ends were trimmed by 0 bases and 1 base, with 7 bases remaining between them. The chain's CDR3 is CASSQDLNSYEQYF. The CDR3 region has the DNA TGTGCCAGCAGCCAAGATCTAAATTCCTACGAGCAGTACTTC.

In this sample, this clonotype turned up many times. This sequence joins TRBV6-1 and TRBJ2-7, with TRBD1 matching over 7 bases. This CDR3 has 16 residues. V lost 6 bases and J lost 2; bases outside the gene matches: 13. The V gene's germline CDR1 is MNHNS and CDR2 SASEGT. This CDR3 reads CASRPGQATRPYEQYF. The CDR3 nucleotides are TGTGCCAGCAGACCCGGACAGGCGACTCGACCCTACGAGCAGTACTTC.

The chain has TRBV19 and TRBJ1-4; D unclear. Germline CDR1 and CDR2: LNHDA and SQIVND (reference sequence). The CDR3 consists of 13 residues. The V gene lost 5 bases and the J gene lost 4 bases, with 8 bases spanning the gap. Here the CDR3 reads CASSPIHNEKLFF. As DNA, the CDR3 is TGTGCCAGTAGTCCCATCCATAATGAAAAACTGTTTTTT.